The clone carrying this T cell receptor beta chain was picked up a small number of times. What it recognizes is unknown. TCRdb's copy holds only in-frame clones and misses some; the assay was immunoSEQ multiplex PCR. The sample carries approximately 97,000 clones, around 90% recorded once. V shed 7 bases and J 3 bases; nucleotides not matched to a gene: 7. Germline V CDR1 and CDR2: MNHNS, SASEGT. This CDR3 has 15 amino acids. The source of the sample is a study of graft-versus-host responses after intestinal transplantation. Study summary: Anti-thymocyte globulin induction preceded 2 to 4 years of tacrolimus and steroid maintenance in all recipients. Study-level points and caveats: The study found high graft-versus-host to host-versus-graft clonal ratios in allografts of patients with graft-donor T cell macrochimerism. Peak circulating GvH clone levels were associated with early post-transplant HvG declines.

Material: unstimulated CD8+ T cells sorted from spleen or lymph node cells, obtained before transplant. This TCR came from a human donor who was the organ donor for an intestinal transplant. J is TRBJ2-7 and V is TRBV6-1, with TRBD2 matching over 12 bases. The CDR3 DNA sequence: TGTGCCAGCATTCCCCTGACTAGCGGGGGCTACGAGCAGTACTTC. Translated, it gives CASIPLTSGGYEQYF.